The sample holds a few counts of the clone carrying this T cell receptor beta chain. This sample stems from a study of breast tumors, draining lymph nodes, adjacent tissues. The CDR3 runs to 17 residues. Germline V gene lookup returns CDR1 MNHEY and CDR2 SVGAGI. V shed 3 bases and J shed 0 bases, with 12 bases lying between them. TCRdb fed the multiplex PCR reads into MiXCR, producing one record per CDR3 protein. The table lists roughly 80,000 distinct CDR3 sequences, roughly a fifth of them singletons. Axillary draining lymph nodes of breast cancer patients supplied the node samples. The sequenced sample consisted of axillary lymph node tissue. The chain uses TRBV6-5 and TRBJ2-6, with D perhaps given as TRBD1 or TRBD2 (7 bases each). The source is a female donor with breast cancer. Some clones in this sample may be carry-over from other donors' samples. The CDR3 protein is CASSYQGGHSGANVLTF. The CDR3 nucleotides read TGTGCCAGCAGTTATCAGGGGGGGCACTCTGGGGCCAACGTCCTGACTTTC.